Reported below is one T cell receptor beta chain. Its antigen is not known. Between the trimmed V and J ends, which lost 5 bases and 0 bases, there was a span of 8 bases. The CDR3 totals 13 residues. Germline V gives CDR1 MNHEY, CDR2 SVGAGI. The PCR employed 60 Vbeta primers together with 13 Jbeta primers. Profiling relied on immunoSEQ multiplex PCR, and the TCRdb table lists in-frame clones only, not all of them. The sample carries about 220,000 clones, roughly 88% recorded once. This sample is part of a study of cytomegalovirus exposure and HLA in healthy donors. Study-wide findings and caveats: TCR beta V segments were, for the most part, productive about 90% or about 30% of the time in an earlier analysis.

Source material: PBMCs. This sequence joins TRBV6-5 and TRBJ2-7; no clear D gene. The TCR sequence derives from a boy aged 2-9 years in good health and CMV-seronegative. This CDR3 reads CASSPTISYEQYF. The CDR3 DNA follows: TGTGCCAGCAGTCCTACCATCTCCTACGAGCAGTACTTC.